One and the same sample provided the 20 T cell receptor beta chains below, sequenced in a study of T cell clonality in common variable immunodeficiency. Measured with immunoSEQ multiplex PCR; TCRdb has only the in-frame clones, and not every one. There are about 23,000 clones in the sample, none observed a single time. The study's findings and limits: Common variable immunodeficiency TCR beta sequences reportedly had fewer deletions and N-nucleotide insertions.

These TCRs are of unknown antigen specificity. Input material: peripheral blood mononuclear cells. The receptors were gathered from a human donor with common variable immunodeficiency.

The table lists this clone with a few counts. From the germline J gene comes the end of the CDR3, since the read stops 3 residues before it. The chain employs TRBV6-2 or TRBV6-3 and TRBJ1-5, with TRBD1 as a possible D gene (5 bases). The germline V gene encodes CDR1 MNHEY and CDR2 SVGEGT. V was cut by 4 bases and J by 2 bases, with 15 bases left in between. The CDR3 covers 16 residues. The CDR3 DNA, read in part, is TGTGCCAGCAGTTCCCATCAGGGTGGAGGCAATCAGCCC. Translating gives CASSSHQGGGNQP. The entire CDR3 protein is CASSSHQGGGNQPQHF.

In this sample, this clone turned up many times. The CDR3 end falls 3 residues outside the read, so it is completed with the germline J gene. The chain joins TRBV10-3 to TRBJ2-7; D gene ambiguous. CDR3 length: 13 residues. With 11 bases removed from V and 3 bases from J, the gap between germline ends came to 17 bases. CDR1 and CDR2 (germline): ENHRY, SYGVKD. CDR3 DNA (partial): TGTGCCTCCCAGGTTCCAAAAGGCTACGAG. Its translation: CASQVPKGYE. The whole CDR3 sequence reads CASQVPKGYEQYF.

This clone was detected ten times or more. The read ends 3 residues before the CDR3 terminus; that terminus is restored from the germline J gene. The J gene is TRBJ2-3, the V gene TRBV18, with a weak D call TRBD1 (5 bases). Looked up from germline, CDR1 is KGHSH and CDR2 is LQKENI. V gave up 2 bases and J gave up 6 bases, with 12 bases separating them. This CDR3 has 14 residues. The chain's CDR3 is CASSPIQARDTQYF. The DNA read from the CDR3 is TGTGCCAGCTCACCAATACAGGCCAGGGATACG. The complete variable domain, with remaining parts taken from reference TRBV18 and TRBJ2-3, reads NAGVMQNPRHLVRRRGQEARLRCSPMKGHSHVYWYRQLPEEGLKFMVYLQKENIIDESGMPKERFSAEFPKEGPSILRIQQVVRGDSAAYFCASSPIQARDTQYFGPGTRLTVL.

On this clone: Sequencing ends 3 residues short of the CDR3 end; the germline J gene provides the rest. The V gene is TRBV5-1, the J gene TRBJ1-4, with 8 bases lining up with TRBD1. CDR1 is SGHRS and CDR2 is YFSETQ in the germline V gene. The J segment lost 7 bases and the V segment lost 4 bases, leaving 9 bases of the junction unmatched. The CDR3 loop spans 15 amino acids. CDR3 bases read: TGCGCCAGCAGCCCAGGACAGGGCGGCGCTGAAAAA. This translates into CASSPGQGGAEK. The CDR3 in its entirety is CASSPGQGGAEKLFF. The full variable domain, its missing parts supplied by reference TRBV5-1 and TRBJ1-4, is KAGVTQTPRYLIKTRGQQVTLSCSPISGHRSVSWYQQTPGQGLQFLFEYFSETQRNKGNFPGRFSGRQFSNSRSEMNVSTLELGDSALYLCASSPGQGGAEKLFFGSGTQLSVL.

This clone was found a few times. Coverage ceases 3 residues before the CDR3 finishes, and the germline J gene fills in the end. The V gene is TRBV2, the J gene TRBJ2-5; 7 bases agree with TRBD2. The CDR3 has 16 amino acids. V lost 5 bases to trimming and J lost 1 base; unmatched junction nucleotides: 10. From germline, CDR1 is SNHLY and CDR2 FYNNEI. Here the CDR3 reads CASSRVGSGFQETQYF. The CDR3 bases that were read are TGTGCCAGCAGTAGAGTGGGTAGCGGGTTCCAAGAGACC.

This clone was picked up many times. From the germline J gene comes the end of the CDR3, since the read stops 3 residues before it. The rearrangement joins TRBV7-8 to TRBJ2-4; 8 bases line up with TRBD2. The V gene's germline CDR1 is SGHVS and CDR2 FQNEAQ. The CDR3 is made up of 13 amino acids. The CDR3: CASGLGAGGTQYF. The CDR3 bases that were read are TGTGCCAGCGGTCTGGGGGCGGGAGGCACT.

Concerning this clone itself: The read ends 3 residues before the CDR3 terminus; that terminus is restored from the germline J gene. The chain combines TRBV2 with TRBJ2-5; 12 bases align to TRBD2. Germline assignment: CDR1 SNHLY and CDR2 FYNNEI. CDR3 size: 16 residues. J gave up 5 bases and V 5 bases, and 9 bases lay outside the gene matches. The sequenced part of the CDR3 DNA is TGTGCCAGCAGTCCCCAAAGACTAGCGGGAGCGGAGACC. As protein: CASSPQRLAGAET. The whole CDR3 reads CASSPQRLAGAETQYF. The full variable domain, completed using reference TRBV2 and TRBJ2-5, is EPEVTQTPSHQVTQMGQEVILRCVPISNHLYFYWYRQILGQKVEFLVSFYNNEISEKSEIFDDQFSVERPDGSNFTLKIRSTKLEDSAMYFCASSPQRLAGAETQYFGPGTRLLVL.

This clone was seen a handful of times. The DNA ends 3 residues before the CDR3 does, and the rest of the CDR3 is filled in from the germline J gene. V and J are TRBV19 and TRBJ2-2; 13 bases fit TRBD2. The V segment lost 10 bases and the J segment 2 bases; nucleotides outside the gene matches: 7. The CDR3 covers 16 residues. Germline values: CDR1 LNHDA, CDR2 SQIVND (reference sequence). The covered CDR3 bases are TGTGCCACCTTTCGGGGACTAGCGGGAAACACCGGGGAG. It specifies CATFRGLAGNTGE. The full-length CDR3 reads as CATFRGLAGNTGELFF. The entire variable domain, with the rest obtained from reference TRBV19 and TRBJ2-2, is as follows: DGGITQSPKYLFRKEGQNVTLSCEQNLNHDAMYWYRQDPGQGLRLIYYSQIVNDFQKGDIAEGYSVSREKKESFPLTVTSAQKNPTAFYLCATFRGLAGNTGELFFGEGSRLTVL.

This clone was recorded many times. The read falls 3 residues short of the CDR3 end, and the missing part is taken from the germline J gene. This chain connects TRBV19 to TRBJ1-4; D is unresolved. Looked up from germline, CDR1 is LNHDA and CDR2 is SQIVND (reference sequence). The CDR3 spans 14 residues. The sequenced part of the CDR3 DNA is TGTGCCAGTAGGCAAACCGGGCGGCCGGGGAAA. Protein product: CASRQTGRPGK. Given in full, the CDR3 is CASRQTGRPGKLFF.

In this sample, this clone turned up many times. The read comes to an end 3 residues before the CDR3 does, leaving the germline J gene to fill in the end. V is TRBV19 and J is TRBJ2-1, with D maybe TRBD2 (7 bases). This CDR3 contains 17 residues. Germline CDR1 and CDR2: LNHDA and SQIVND (reference sequence). Trimming cost V 1 base and J 0 bases, with 13 bases left between them. CDR3 loop: CASSIGGGAVSYNEQFF. The DNA read from the CDR3 is TGTGCCAGTAGTATAGGAGGGGGGGCCGTCTCCTACAATGAG.

This clone turned up a few times. The part of the CDR3 DNA that was read is TGTGCCTGGACGAGGGGTGGTATTGAA. Amino acid sequence: CAWTRGGIE. The whole CDR3 sequence is CAWTRGGIEAFF. The chain links TRBV30 to TRBJ1-1; possible D gene TRBD1, 5 bases. With the read ending 3 residues before the CDR3 end, the germline J gene is used to fill in that end. From germline, CDR1 is GTSNPN and CDR2 SVGIG (reference sequence). CDR3 length: 12 residues. Between the trimmed V and J ends, which lost 4 bases and 7 bases, there was a span of 13 bases.

In its sample, this clone was seen many times. The sequenced fragment ends 3 residues before the CDR3 boundary, so the rest is inferred from the germline J gene. The J gene is TRBJ2-3, the V gene TRBV2; 7 nucleotides match TRBD1. The CDR3 has 14 amino acids. V lost 7 bases to trimming and J lost 4 bases; unmatched junction nucleotides: 8. The germline CDR1 and CDR2 sequences are SNHLY and FYNNEI. The CDR3 here is CASIRQGDSDTQYF. The part of the CDR3 DNA that was read is TGTGCCAGCATCAGACAGGGAGACTCAGATACG.

This clone has at least ten counts. The read is 3 residues too short to cover the CDR3 end, so that end is filled in from the germline J gene. The chain combines TRBV13 with TRBJ2-7; D gene uncertain. The CDR3 loop spans 15 amino acids. CDR1 PRHDT and CDR2 FYEKMQ come from the germline V gene (reference sequence). Trimming left V 4 bases short and J 4 bases short, with 17 bases between. The covered CDR3 bases are TGTGCCAGCAGCTACCGACTCAACCCCCCTTACGAG. Protein: CASSYRLNPPYE. The complete CDR3 protein is CASSYRLNPPYEQYF.

About this clone itself: From the germline J gene comes the end of the CDR3, since the read stops 3 residues before it. The chain uses TRBV6-2 or TRBV6-3 and TRBJ2-7; the match to TRBD2 covers 10 bases. V lost 7 bases to trimming and J lost 1 base; unmatched junction nucleotides: 7. This CDR3 has 15 amino acids. Germline CDR1 MNHEY, CDR2 SVGEGT. Partial CDR3 DNA: TGTGCCAGCAAGAGGACTAGCGGTTCTTCCTACGAG. Amino acids: CASKRTSGSSYE. The full CDR3 sequence reads CASKRTSGSSYEQYF.

This clone turned up a few times. The sequence runs out 3 residues before the end of the CDR3; the remainder is reconstructed from the germline J gene. The rearrangement joins TRBV7-9 to TRBJ1-4, with 7 bases aligning to TRBD1. The CDR3 consists of 14 residues. The germline V gene encodes CDR1 SEHNR and CDR2 FQNEAQ (reference sequence). With V trimmed by 1 base and J by 6 bases, 2 bases remained unmatched. The DNA read from the CDR3 is TGTGCCAGCAGCTTAGGCCAGGGGGATGAAAAA. Its protein product is CASSLGQGDEK. The entire CDR3 reads CASSLGQGDEKLFF.

This clone was counted only a few times. The read ends 3 residues early relative to the CDR3; the germline J gene fills the gap. The chain combines TRBV6-2 or TRBV6-3 with TRBJ2-3, with 8 nucleotides matching TRBD1. Germline V lookup: CDR1 MNHEY, CDR2 SVGEGT. The CDR3 spans 16 residues. The J segment lost 5 bases and the V segment lost 0 bases, leaving 7 bases of the junction unmatched. The CDR3 DNA, read in part, is TGTGCCAGCAGTTACTCGGGGCAGGGGGCGCAAGATACG. Protein: CASSYSGQGAQDT. The whole CDR3 sequence is CASSYSGQGAQDTQYF.

There are many counts of this clone. The read halts 3 residues ahead of the CDR3 end, with the missing end drawn from the germline J gene. The chain uses TRBV2 and TRBJ2-5, with 9 bases identical to TRBD1. Germline loops: CDR1 SNHLY, CDR2 FYNNEI. V trimming: 9 bases; J trimming: 4 bases; junction bases outside the gene matches: 3. The CDR3 contains 12 residues. The CDR3 DNA, read in part, is TGTGCCAGGGCGGGACAGGGAGAGACC. It specifies CARAGQGET. The whole CDR3 reads CARAGQGETQYF.

This clone was counted many times. The DNA ends 3 residues before the CDR3 does, and the rest of the CDR3 is filled in from the germline J gene. The chain combines TRBV2 with TRBJ2-3; 8 bases match TRBD2. CDR1 SNHLY and CDR2 FYNNEI come from the germline V gene. V gave up 7 bases and J gave up 2 bases; unmatched junction bases: 8. This CDR3 is 15 amino acids long. CDR3 DNA (partial): TGTGCCAGCAAAACACTAGCGGAGGCCACAGATACG. Protein: CASKTLAEATDT. The full CDR3 sequence reads CASKTLAEATDTQYF.

Concerning this clone: Coverage ceases 3 residues before the CDR3 finishes, and the germline J gene fills in the end. The chain has TRBV18 and TRBJ2-2; 11 nucleotides line up with TRBD1. Losses at the gene ends were 0 bases for V and 0 bases for J; bases not matched to a gene: 3. The CDR3 contains 18 residues. Germline values: CDR1 KGHSH, CDR2 LQKENI. The CDR3 reads CASSPPGTGGANTGELFF. Incomplete CDR3 DNA: TGTGCCAGCTCACCACCCGGGACAGGGGGAGCGAACACCGGGGAG. Complete variable domain (other parts from reference TRBV18 and TRBJ2-2): NAGVMQNPRHLVRRRGQEARLRCSPMKGHSHVYWYRQLPEEGLKFMVYLQKENIIDESGMPKERFSAEFPKEGPSILRIQQVVRGDSAAYFCASSPPGTGGANTGELFFGEGSRLTVL.

This clone appeared many times. The CDR3 end falls 3 residues outside the read, so it is completed with the germline J gene. The chain links TRBV29-1 to TRBJ1-1, with D maybe TRBD1 (6 bases). V was trimmed by 4 bases and J by 5 bases, leaving 11 bases between them. Germline loops: CDR1 SQVTM, CDR2 ANQGSEA. The CDR3 sequence is 12 residues long. CDR3 residues: CSVGRGLTEAFF. The part of the CDR3 DNA that was read is TGCAGCGTTGGGAGGGGGTTAACTGAA.